These T cell receptor beta chains were read from a single sample in a study of shared clonotypes between healthy human individuals. The table came from immunoSEQ multiplex PCR; TCRdb's copy has only in-frame clones and leaves some out. The table records 2.3 million or so clones, 90% to 95% of them present only once. Sequencing used naive CD4+ T cells from PBMCs. All receptors come from a man aged 18 to 30 in good health. Some clones in this sample may be carry-over from other donors' samples. The CDR3 runs from the conserved cysteine through the conserved F or W. The D gene is left open where the match is weak. The size field is filled for only some rows; it gives once, few, many or a size class.

J,size,V,D,CDR3,DNA
TRBJ1-3,.,TRBV30,.,CAWKLPSSSGNTIYF,TGTGCCTGGAAACTCCCCTCAAGCTCTGGAAACACCATATATTTT
TRBJ2-5,.,TRBV18,.,CASSWGTQERETQYF,TGTGCCAGCTCATGGGGGACTCAGGAAAGGGAGACCCAGTACTTC
TRBJ2-7,.,TRBV6-5,.,CASSSPGPRRSQYF,TGTGCCAGCAGCTCCCCCGGACCGAGGCGGTCCCAGTACTTC
TRBJ1-1,few,TRBV19,.,CASVGLNGAFF,TGTGCCAGTGTCGGACTTAACGGAGCTTTCTTT
TRBJ1-2,.,TRBV11-3,TRBD1,CASSFPPGQCYGYTF,TGTGCCAGCAGCTTCCCTCCGGGACAGTGCTATGGCTACACCTTC
TRBJ2-5,.,TRBV7-2,.,CASSPRTSRAETQYF,TGTGCCAGCAGCCCCAGAACTAGTCGTGCGGAGACCCAGTACTTC
TRBJ2-3,.,TRBV7-3,.,CASSLSFRGDTQYF,TGTGCCAGCAGCTTATCTTTTCGTGGAGATACGCAGTATTTT
TRBJ2-7,.,TRBV5-4,.,CASSRGPDSSYEQYF,TGTGCCAGCAGCCGGGGACCGGATAGCTCCTACGAGCAGTACTTC
TRBJ2-7,.,TRBV19,.,CASSQGTLLSYEQYF,TGTGCCAGTAGTCAAGGGACACTCCTCTCCTACGAGCAGTACTTC
TRBJ2-7,.,TRBV5-1,TRBD2,CASSLETSGSSYEQYF,TGCGCCAGCAGCTTGGAGACTAGCGGGAGTTCTTACGAGCAGTACTTC
TRBJ1-5,.,TRBV18,.,CASSPQQGGHNQPQHF,TGTGCCAGCTCACCACAACAGGGAGGACACAATCAGCCCCAGCATTTT
TRBJ1-1,few,TRBV7-3,.,CASRTKQDAEAFF,TGTGCCAGCAGAACAAAACAGGACGCTGAAGCTTTCTTT
TRBJ2-3,.,TRBV7-2,TRBD2,CASSLGLAGLDTQYF,TGTGCCAGCAGCTTAGGACTAGCGGGATTGGATACGCAGTATTTT
TRBJ2-7,.,TRBV27,.,CASSSPGSGSYEQYF,TGTGCCAGCAGTTCCCCGGGTAGCGGATCCTACGAGCAGTACTTC
TRBJ1-1,.,TRBV19,.,CASSPIGGTEAFF,TGTGCCAGTAGTCCCATCGGGGGCACTGAAGCTTTCTTT
TRBJ1-6,.,TRBV28,TRBD1,CASSPLPQGGNSPLHF,TGTGCCAGCAGCCCCCTGCCCCAGGGGGGGAATTCACCCCTCCACTTT
TRBJ1-4,.,TRBV6-1,TRBD1,CASSGGTGVLFF,TGTGCCAGCAGTGGGGGGACAGGGGTTCTGTTTTTT
TRBJ2-2,.,TRBV18,TRBD2,CASSLPGGNTGELFF,TGTGCCAGCTCACTCCCGGGAGGGAACACCGGGGAGCTGTTTTTT
TRBJ2-3,.,TRBV7-3,TRBD1,CASSGTGSTDTQYF,TGTGCCAGCAGCGGGACAGGAAGCACAGATACGCAGTATTTT
TRBJ2-4,.,TRBV18,TRBD1,CATTTGDGPNIQYF,TGTGCCACAACAACAGGGGACGGCCCTAACATTCAGTACTTC
TRBJ2-7,.,TRBV27,TRBD2,CASSSRLAGVVDDYEQYF,TGTGCCAGCAGTTCTCGACTAGCGGGAGTTGTTGACGACTACGAGCAGTACTTC
TRBJ2-5,.,TRBV29-1,.,CSAPRGETQYF,TGCAGCGCCCCTCGGGGGGAGACCCAGTACTTC
TRBJ2-4,.,TRBV5-1,.,CASSLGVVDIQYF,TGCGCCAGCAGCTTGGGGGTAGTGGACATTCAGTACTTC
TRBJ2-3,.,TRBV11-2,TRBD2,CASSPNLAGTPSRTDTQYF,TGTGCCAGCAGCCCAAACCTAGCGGGAACCCCTTCGAGGACAGATACGCAGTATTTT
TRBJ1-5,.,TRBV5-5,.,CASSLARLGASNQPQHF,TGTGCCAGCAGCTTGGCCCGGTTGGGGGCTAGCAATCAGCCCCAGCATTTT
TRBJ2-2,.,TRBV28,.,CASSLTGTGELFF,TGTGCCAGCAGTCTGACCGGTACCGGGGAGCTGTTTTTT
TRBJ1-2,.,TRBV6-6,TRBD1,CASSYRDRGRGYTF,TGTGCCAGCAGTTACCGGGACAGGGGGCGCGGCTACACCTTC
TRBJ2-4,.,TRBV5-6,TRBD1,CASSTGQGQYF,TGTGCCAGCAGCACCGGACAGGGCCAGTACTTC
TRBJ2-5,.,TRBV11-3,.,CASSLGLAGETQYF,TGTGCCAGCAGCCTGGGGCTAGCAGGGGAGACCCAGTACTTC
TRBJ2-1,.,TRBV19,.,CASTHPLRPGGPHEQFF,TGTGCCAGTACCCATCCCTTGAGGCCAGGCGGCCCCCATGAGCAGTTCTTC
TRBJ2-5,.,TRBV7-8,.,CASSPSGETQYF,TGTGCCAGCAGCCCATCGGGGGAGACCCAGTACTTC
TRBJ1-1,.,TRBV30,.,CAWSVQVWETEAFF,TGTGCCTGGAGTGTACAAGTCTGGGAAACTGAAGCTTTCTTT
TRBJ2-1,.,TRBV7-9,TRBD2,CASSLGGRAGGNYNEQFF,TGTGCCAGCAGCTTAGGGGGAAGGGCGGGAGGAAATTACAATGAGCAGTTCTTC
TRBJ2-1,.,TRBV27,.,CASRRGGLAVNEQFF,TGTGCCAGCAGACGCGGGGGCCTTGCGGTCAATGAGCAGTTCTTC
TRBJ1-3,.,TRBV18,.,CASSPRQAGIGSGNTIYF,TGTGCCAGCTCACCGCGTCAAGCAGGGATAGGTTCCGGAAACACCATATATTTT
TRBJ1-3,.,TRBV7-9,.,CASSQGALGGNTIYF,TGTGCCAGCAGCCAAGGAGCTCTTGGTGGAAACACCATATATTTT
TRBJ2-2,.,TRBV2,.,CASQGRDPWTGELFF,TGTGCCAGCCAAGGACGGGACCCCTGGACCGGGGAGCTGTTTTTT
TRBJ2-1,.,TRBV27,.,CASSPRGLYYNEQFF,TGTGCCAGCAGTCCCCGGGGGCTTTACTACAATGAGCAGTTCTTC
TRBJ2-6,few,TRBV11-2,.,CASSSSVAGANVLTF,TGTGCCAGCAGCTCCTCAGTAGCCGGGGCCAACGTCCTGACTTTC
TRBJ1-2,once,TRBV30,.,CAWRSRGGYTF,TGTGCCTGGAGGTCAAGGGGGGGCTACACCTTC
TRBJ2-1,.,TRBV11-2,TRBD2,CASSLELAGGVNEQFF,TGTGCCAGCAGCTTAGAACTAGCGGGAGGGGTCAATGAGCAGTTCTTC